The rows below give T cell receptor beta chains drawn from one sample of a study of metastatic and nonmetastatic thyroid tumors. TCRdb ran MiXCR on the PCR reads. The repertoire holds fewer than 15,000 clones, with about 12% as singletons. Specimen: blood. Receptor source: a female donor with papillary thyroid cancer or a benign thyroid nodule (not recorded which). Some clones in this sample may be carry-over from other donors' samples. Both conserved end residues are part of each CDR3. The D gene is left open where the match is weak. For some rows the clone size is stated as once, few or many, or as a class when expanded; others skip it.

D	J	size	V	CDR3	DNA
TRBD1	TRBJ2-7	medium-sized	TRBV2	CASSPRDRNYEQYF	TGTGCCAGCAGCCCACGGGACAGGAATTACGAGCAGTACTTC
.	TRBJ1-1	many	TRBV2	CASSEEGQNTEAFF	TGTGCCAGCAGTGAGGAGGGGCAGAACACTGAAGCTTTCTTT
.	TRBJ1-6	medium-sized	TRBV12-3/TRBV12-4	CASSPRTGGVENSPLHF	TGTGCCAGCAGTCCCAGAACAGGAGGGGTTGAGAATTCACCCCTCCACTTT
.	TRBJ2-7	.	TRBV2	CASSGGTVGLYELYF	TGTGCCAGCAGTGGAGGGACAGTGGGACTCTACGAGCTGTACTTC
.	TRBJ1-5	many	TRBV4-1	CASRQRTRHQPQHF	TGCGCCAGCAGACAACGGACCCGCCATCAGCCCCAGCATTTT
.	TRBJ2-3	many	TRBV4-1	CASSQDGYDTDTQYF	TGCGCCAGCAGCCAAGACGGGTACGACACAGATACGCAGTATTTT
.	TRBJ1-2	many	TRBV18	CASSPLITSSGYTF	TGTGCCAGCTCACCACTTATAACATCATCGGGCTACACCTTC
TRBD1	TRBJ2-5	many	TRBV5-8	CASSGTGIKTQYF	TGTGCCAGCAGCGGGACAGGGATAAAGACCCAGTACTTC
.	TRBJ2-3	many	TRBV29-1	CSVKDRHAGHTDTQYF	TGCAGCGTTAAAGACAGGCATGCAGGTCACACAGATACGCAGTATTTT
.	TRBJ2-3	medium-sized	TRBV10-2	CASSESGGNTDTQYF	TGCGCCAGCAGTGAGTCGGGAGGCAACACAGATACGCAGTATTTT
.	TRBJ2-1	medium-sized	TRBV24-1	CATSGVTYNEQFF	TGTGCCACCAGTGGAGTGACCTACAATGAGCAGTTCTTC
.	TRBJ2-7	few	TRBV6-1	CASSEAGDSAYEQYF	TGTGCCAGCAGTGAAGCAGGGGACTCAGCCTACGAGCAGTACTTC
.	TRBJ1-1	many	TRBV28	CASREGQLNTEAFF	TGTGCCAGCAGGGAGGGCCAACTGAACACTGAAGCTTTCTTT
.	TRBJ1-2	medium-sized	TRBV27	CASSPDPYYGYTF	TGTGCCAGCAGCCCGGACCCGTACTATGGCTACACCTTC
.	TRBJ2-7	medium-sized	TRBV5-1	CASSFFAGYEQYF	TGCGCCAGCAGTTTTTTCGCAGGATACGAGCAGTACTTC
.	TRBJ1-5	many	TRBV27	CASSPILVGAGAQHF	TGTGCCAGCAGTCCAATCCTGGTTGGGGCGGGGGCCCAGCATTTT
.	TRBJ2-1	many	TRBV9	CASSLDRDSYNEQFF	TGTGCCAGCAGCTTAGACCGGGACTCCTACAATGAGCAGTTCTTC
TRBD2	TRBJ2-1	many	TRBV5-4	CASSRSGLSYNEQFF	TGTGCCAGCAGCCGTAGCGGGCTATCCTACAATGAGCAGTTCTTC
.	TRBJ1-2	medium-sized	TRBV12-3/TRBV12-4	CASSSGPTDYGYTF	TGTGCCAGCAGTTCAGGACCGACGGATTATGGCTACACCTTC
TRBD2	TRBJ2-3	few	TRBV19	CASRTSVGITDTQYF	TGTGCCAGCCGCACTAGCGTGGGGATCACAGATACGCAGTATTTT
TRBD1	TRBJ1-5	many	TRBV20-1	CSARGMYRGPLQPQHF	TGCAGTGCTAGAGGGATGTACAGGGGGCCCCTTCAGCCCCAGCATTTT
.	TRBJ1-2	many	TRBV4-1	CASSQVLGYGYTF	TGCGCCAGCAGCCAAGTTCTGGGCTACGGCTACACCTTC
.	TRBJ1-5	many	TRBV19	CASSIDTGLVPHF	TGTGCCAGTAGTATAGATACAGGATTAGTCCCGCATTTT
.	TRBJ2-6	.	TRBV9	CASSGGTRGANFLTF	TGTGCCAGCAGCGGAGGGACCAGAGGGGCCAACTTCCTGACTTTC
.	TRBJ2-4	many	TRBV10-2	CASRGENIQYF	TGCGCCAGCAGAGGGGAAAACATTCAGTACTTC
.	TRBJ1-1	many	TRBV12-3/TRBV12-4	CASTIISGGFPFF	TGTGCCAGCACTATTATATCTGGGGGTTTTCCTTTCTTT
.	TRBJ2-1	.	TRBV27	CASSHSRGNEQFF	TGTGCCAGCAGCCACTCGCGGGGCAATGAGCAGTTCTTC
TRBD2	TRBJ2-1	.	TRBV11-1	CASSRGLAVGQSYNEQFF	TGTGCCAGCAGCCGTGGACTAGCGGTGGGACAATCCTACAATGAGCAGTTCTTC
.	TRBJ1-5	many	TRBV28	CASSQGPKNQPQHF	TGTGCCAGCAGTCAGGGTCCGAAGAATCAGCCCCAGCATTTT
TRBD1	TRBJ2-3	many	TRBV19	CASSIRTGAGTDTQYF	TGTGCCAGTAGTATTAGGACAGGGGCTGGCACAGATACGCAGTATTTT
TRBD2	TRBJ2-7	many	TRBV20-1	CSATAGEIGYEQYF	TGCAGTGCCACAGCGGGAGAAATAGGGTACGAGCAGTACTTC
TRBD2	TRBJ2-2	few	TRBV6-4	CASSDGAGGPGELFF	TGTGCCAGCAGTGACGGAGCGGGAGGGCCCGGGGAGCTGTTTTTT
.	TRBJ1-5	many	TRBV2	CASRGLKGQPQHF	TGTGCCAGCCGCGGGTTAAAAGGTCAGCCCCAGCATTTT
.	TRBJ2-1	.	TRBV20-1	CSANKGGSSYNAHFF	TGCAGTGCCAACAAAGGGGGGAGCTCCTACAATGCGCATTTCTTC
.	TRBJ1-1	medium-sized	TRBV6-4	CASSDGDGGEAFF	TGTGCCAGCAGTGACGGCGATGGGGGTGAAGCTTTCTTT
.	TRBJ2-3	.	TRBV19	CASSSAGADTQYF	TGTGCCAGTAGTAGTGCCGGGGCGGATACGCAGTATTTT
.	TRBJ2-1	many	TRBV20-1	CSAMGTGYDNEQFF	TGCAGTGCAATGGGGACTGGCTACGACAATGAGCAGTTCTTC
.	TRBJ1-4	many	TRBV6-1	CASSEKLENEKLFF	TGTGCCAGCAGTGAAAAATTGGAGAATGAAAAACTGTTTTTT
TRBD2	TRBJ2-1	many	TRBV10-2	CASSEREPYNEQFF	TGCGCCAGTTCCGAGCGGGAGCCTTACAATGAGCAGTTCTTC
.	TRBJ2-5	.	TRBV7-9	CASSLQETQYF	TGTGCCAGCAGCTTACAGGAGACCCAGTACTTC
TRBD2	TRBJ2-7	many	TRBV7-3	CASNPPGLAGDGSYEQYF	TGTGCCAGCAACCCACCGGGGCTAGCGGGAGACGGGTCCTACGAGCAGTACTTC
TRBD2	TRBJ2-3	once	TRBV20-1	CSGDRVAGSTDTQYF	TGCAGTGGCGACCGGGTAGCGGGTAGCACAGATACGCAGTATTTT
.	TRBJ1-3	many	TRBV19	CASRLQGPGNTIYF	TGTGCCAGTAGACTACAGGGTCCAGGAAACACCATATATTTT
TRBD1	TRBJ1-2	medium-sized	TRBV6-1	CASSAPRTGERYGYTF	TGTGCCAGCAGTGCCCCCCGGACAGGGGAGCGCTATGGCTACACCTTC
.	TRBJ1-5	medium-sized	TRBV6-1	CASSERGGQPQHF	TGTGCCAGCAGTGAACGGGGGGGACAGCCCCAGCATTTT
TRBD1	TRBJ1-5	many	TRBV28	CASSLGAGGGSQPQHF	TGTGCCAGCAGTTTAGGGGCAGGGGGCGGTAGTCAGCCCCAGCATTTT
.	TRBJ1-2	.	TRBV27	CVSGRLVYGYTF	TGTGTCAGCGGGAGACTTGTCTATGGCTACACCTTC
TRBD2	TRBJ2-5	few	TRBV5-4	CASSPGGRETQYF	TGTGCCAGCAGCCCCGGGGGGAGAGAGACCCAGTACTTC
.	TRBJ2-5	.	TRBV20-1	CSARGDLTRSGTQYF	TGCAGTGCTAGAGGGGACTTGACGCGTAGTGGTACCCAGTACTTC
TRBD2	TRBJ2-2	.	TRBV19	CAIAGLAYTGELFF	TGTGCCATCGCGGGACTAGCGTACACCGGGGAGCTGTTTTTT
.	TRBJ1-1	many	TRBV14	CASSQDLSGVGTEAFF	TGTGCCAGCAGCCAAGATCTCTCGGGGGTCGGAACTGAAGCTTTCTTT
.	TRBJ2-5	.	TRBV18	CASSPSGPQEIQYF	TGTGCCAGCTCACCCTCGGGACCACAAGAGATCCAGTACTTC